This is a list of T cell receptor beta chains from one sample in a study of cytomegalovirus exposure and HLA in healthy donors. Only in-frame clones appear in the TCRdb table, and some are missing; sequencing was by immunoSEQ multiplex PCR. The data show fewer than 150,000 clones, with around three quarters seen just once and under 7.5% held by the top ten. The sample consisted of PBMCs. The receptors derive from a man aged 35 to 55 in good health and CMV-seropositive. Each CDR3 is given with its conserved first and last residue. D genes are given only for firm matches. Clone size, where shown, is once, few, many, or a class for clones that have expanded.

V gene	clone size	J gene	D gene	CDR3 protein	CDR3 DNA
TRBV7-2	.	TRBJ2-5	.	CASSLGGGPQETQYF	TGTGCCAGCAGCTTAGGAGGGGGACCGCAAGAGACCCAGTACTTC
TRBV7-9	once	TRBJ2-7	TRBD2	CASSLHSGLAGVEQYF	TGTGCCAGCAGCTTACACTCCGGACTAGCGGGAGTTGAGCAGTACTTC
TRBV5-4	few	TRBJ2-7	.	CASSFVGHMLTYEQYF	TGTGCCAGCAGCTTCGTAGGACACATGTTAACCTACGAGCAGTACTTC
TRBV7-9	few	TRBJ1-1	TRBD1	CASSEHRGTYTEAFF	TGTGCCAGCAGCGAGCACAGGGGCACCTACACTGAAGCTTTCTTT
TRBV19	.	TRBJ1-1	.	CASSMGGLNTEAFF	TGTGCCAGTAGTATGGGGGGGCTGAACACTGAAGCTTTCTTT
TRBV7-2	.	TRBJ2-2	.	CASSLRRDINTGELFF	TGTGCCAGCAGCTTACGGCGGGATATCAACACCGGGGAGCTGTTTTTT
TRBV4-1	few	TRBJ1-1	.	CASSLTGNTEAFF	TGCGCCAGCAGCCTCACAGGGAACACTGAAGCTTTCTTT
TRBV19	.	TRBJ2-3	.	CASRIQGGVLTDTQYF	TGTGCCAGTAGGATCCAGGGCGGGGTACTCACAGATACGCAGTATTTT
TRBV4-1	.	TRBJ2-6	.	CASSQTGRGAHAGANVLTF	TGCGCCAGCAGCCAAACGGGCAGGGGGGCCCACGCTGGGGCCAACGTCCTGACTTTC
TRBV30	.	TRBJ2-3	.	CAWDTTGTDTQYF	TGTGCCTGGGATACCACAGGGACAGATACGCAGTATTTT
TRBV5-6	few	TRBJ2-1	.	CASSFSNEQFF	TGTGCCAGCAGCTTTAGCAATGAGCAGTTCTTC
TRBV7-7	.	TRBJ2-1	TRBD2	CASSQLAGEGYEQFF	TGTGCTAGCAGCCAACTAGCGGGAGAAGGCTATGAGCAGTTCTTC
TRBV7-2	.	TRBJ2-1	TRBD1	CASSFDRALNEQFF	TGTGCCAGCAGCTTCGACAGGGCCCTCAATGAGCAGTTCTTC
TRBV5-6	.	TRBJ2-7	TRBD1	CASSKTGTGSYEQYF	TGTGCCAGCAGCAAAACCGGGACAGGATCCTACGAGCAGTACTTC
TRBV2	few	TRBJ1-2	TRBD1	CASSEYNIRQGDNYGYTF	TGTGCCAGCAGTGAATACAACATAAGACAGGGAGATAACTATGGCTACACCTTC
TRBV6-5	.	TRBJ2-7	.	CASRPNTIQGEQYF	TGTGCCAGCAGACCGAACACCATCCAGGGAGAGCAGTACTTC
TRBV7-6	.	TRBJ1-1	TRBD1	CASSFEQGAQREAFF	TGTGCCAGCAGCTTCGAACAGGGGGCGCAGAGGGAAGCTTTCTTT
TRBV6-1	.	TRBJ1-5	.	CASSEAGGFNQPQHF	TGTGCCAGCAGTGAAGCAGGGGGTTTCAATCAGCCCCAGCATTTT
TRBV7-9	.	TRBJ2-3	TRBD1	CASSSITGGISTDTQYF	TGTGCCAGCAGCTCAATCACAGGGGGCATTAGCACAGATACGCAGTATTTT
TRBV15	few	TRBJ1-2	TRBD1	CATSTQTGNYGYTF	TGTGCCACCAGCACCCAGACAGGGAACTATGGCTACACCTTC
TRBV19	.	TRBJ2-3	TRBD1	CASSRRQGLRVTDTQYF	TGTGCCAGTAGTAGAAGACAGGGCCTCAGGGTCACAGATACGCAGTATTTT
TRBV7-6	.	TRBJ2-3	.	CASSSWQGTRKGTDTQYF	TGTGCCAGCAGCTCTTGGCAGGGAACGAGGAAAGGCACAGATACGCAGTATTTT